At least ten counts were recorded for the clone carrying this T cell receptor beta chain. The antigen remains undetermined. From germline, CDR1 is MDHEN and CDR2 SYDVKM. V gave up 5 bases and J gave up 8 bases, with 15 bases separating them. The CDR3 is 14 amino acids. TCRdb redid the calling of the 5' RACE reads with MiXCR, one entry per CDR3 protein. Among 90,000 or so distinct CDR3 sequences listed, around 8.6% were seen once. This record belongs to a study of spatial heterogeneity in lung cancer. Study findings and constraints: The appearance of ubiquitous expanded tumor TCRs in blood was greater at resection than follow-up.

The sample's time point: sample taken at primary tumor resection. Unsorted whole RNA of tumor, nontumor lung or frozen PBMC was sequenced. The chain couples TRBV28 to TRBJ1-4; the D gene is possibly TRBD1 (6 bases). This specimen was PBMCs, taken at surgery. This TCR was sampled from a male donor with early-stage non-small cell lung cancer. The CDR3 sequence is CASSQAQGGEKLFF. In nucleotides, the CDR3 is TGTGCCAGCAGTCAGGCCCAAGGGGGGGAAAAACTGTTTTTT.